This TCR beta chain was observed in a study of T cells in Graves' hyperthyroidism and ophthalmopathy. It was RNA transcripts that yielded the amplified TCR beta CDR3 regions. The study used the HTBI primer set for a first-round RT-PCR of the TCR CDR3. TCRdb re-called the multiplex PCR reads through MiXCR, storing one row per CDR3 protein. The table has more than 550,000 distinct CDR3 sequences, 15% to 20% seen once; the top ten hold about 16%. Overall study results and limits: Most clonotypes expanded in thyroid above 0.001 were likewise present in blood.

About this clonotype: The antigen is not known.

The V gene lost 5 bases and the J gene lost 1 base, with 18 bases spanning the gap. Germline V gene lookup returns CDR1 SGHAT and CDR2 FQNNGV. The CDR3 covers 17 residues. The origin of this receptor is a man in his fifties with Graves' hyperthyroidism. Material for sequencing was blood. The chain links TRBV11-2 to TRBJ1-3, with D perhaps TRBD1 (6 bases). The CDR3 DNA is TGTGCCAGCAGCCCCTATCGGGGGCTGACTTCTGGAAACACCATATATTTT. This gives the protein CASSPYRGLTSGNTIYF.